The 29 T cell receptor beta chains below come from one sample, sequenced in a study of blood T cell repertoires in COVID-19. Repertoires were generated with immunoSEQ multiplex PCR, while TCRdb's copy carries only in-frame clones and drops some. The sample has about 210,000 clones, about 90% seen once. Input material: peripheral blood. These receptors were collected from a man aged 25-45 years with acute or convalescent COVID-19.

V and J are TRBV5-1 and TRBJ2-7; a possible D gene is TRBD1 (6 bases). Germline loops: CDR1 SGHRS, CDR2 YFSETQ. Trimming took 7 bases from V and 3 from J, leaving 20 bases between them. This CDR3 has 15 amino acids. CDR3: CASAQPGDGNYEQYF. DNA for the CDR3: TGCGCCAGCGCACAACCAGGGGACGGGAACTACGAGCAGTACTTC.

This rearrangement joins TRBV18 to TRBJ1-6; 8 bases map to TRBD1. V trimming: 3 bases; J trimming: 0 bases; junction bases outside the gene matches: 1. Germline V gene sequence: CDR1 KGHSH, CDR2 LQKENI. This CDR3 is 16 amino acids long. For the CDR3, the DNA is TGTGCCAGCTCACCGGGGACAGGCTCCTATAATTCACCCCTCCACTTT. This encodes CASSPGTGSYNSPLHF.

V usage is TRBV3-1 (or the pseudogene TRBV3-2) and J usage is TRBJ1-5; no clear D gene. Germline values: CDR1 LGHDT, CDR2 YNNKEL (reference sequence). The V gene lost 4 bases and the J gene lost 9 bases, with 16 bases spanning the gap. The CDR3 covers 14 residues. The CDR3 here is CASSPFMGGVPQHF. The CDR3 DNA follows: TGTGCCAGCAGCCCTTTTATGGGCGGGGTGCCCCAGCATTTT.

The CDR3 region is CASSYNRRSSYTF. CDR3 sequence (DNA): TGTGCCAGCAGTTACAACAGGCGTTCAAGCTACACCTTC. The chain links TRBV6-5 to TRBJ1-2; D is perhaps TRBD1 (5 bases). V shed 2 bases and J shed 9 bases, with 13 bases lying between them. CDR1 and CDR2 (germline): MNHEY, SVGAGI. The CDR3 contains 13 residues.

This clone has only one observation. This chain links TRBV9 with TRBJ2-4; D gene ambiguous. The CDR3 is 11 amino acids. With 4 bases removed from V and 11 bases from J, the gap between germline ends came to 10 bases. CDR1 SGDLS and CDR2 YYNGEE come from the germline V gene. CDR3 loop: CASSYRFVQYF. CDR3 sequence (DNA): TGTGCCAGCAGCTACCGGTTCGTTCAGTACTTC.

This chain uses TRBV6-1 with TRBJ2-7; D is undetermined. The CDR3 is made up of 12 amino acids. CDR1 is MNHNS, CDR2 SASEGT, per germline. Trimming cost V 2 bases and J 6 bases, with 8 bases left between them. For the CDR3, the DNA is TGTGCCAGCAGTGAAATCTCGGTCGAGCAGTACTTC. It codes for CASSEISVEQYF.

The chain carries TRBV6-5 and TRBJ2-5, with D uncertain. V was shortened by 7 bases and J by 2 bases, with 11 bases between the two germline ends. There are 13 residues in the CDR3. The germline CDR1 and CDR2 sequences are MNHEY and SVGAGI. The CDR3 DNA reads TGTGCCAGCACCTCGTCGTTGCAAGAGACCCAGTACTTC. It translates to CASTSSLQETQYF.

The chain employs TRBV2 and TRBJ2-7, with 11 bases matching TRBD2. CDR1 SNHLY and CDR2 FYNNEI come from the germline V gene. With V trimmed by 6 bases and J by 3 bases, 7 bases remained unmatched. The length of the CDR3 is 15 residues. The CDR3 sequence: CASRATSGGYYEQYF. DNA of the CDR3: TGTGCCAGCAGGGCCACTAGCGGGGGTTACTACGAGCAGTACTTC.

This clone has just one count. The gene calls are TRBV10-1 and TRBJ2-1; 13 nucleotides align to TRBD2. Germline V gene lookup returns CDR1 WNHNN and CDR2 SYGVQD (reference sequence). The CDR3 has 15 residues. Trimming took 2 bases from V and 10 from J; bases not matched to a gene: 5. The CDR3 coding sequence is TGCGCCAGCAGTGAGGGACTAGCGGGAGTAGGGGAGCAGTTCTTC. Translation: CASSEGLAGVGEQFF.

V gene TRBV6-5 combines with J gene TRBJ1-3; D not resolved. V was pared by 0 bases and J by 0 bases, with 9 bases between. The CDR3 has 16 amino acids. Germline V gene lookup returns CDR1 MNHEY and CDR2 SVGAGI. The CDR3 reads CASSYSIYSSGNTIYF. DNA of the CDR3: TGTGCCAGCAGTTACTCGATTTACAGCTCTGGAAACACCATATATTTT.

V and J are TRBV5-4 and TRBJ2-1; 9 bases agree with TRBD2. CDR1 is SGHNT and CDR2 is YYREEE in the germline V gene (reference sequence). Trimming at V came to 5 bases and at J to 5 bases, leaving 5 bases not matched to a gene. The CDR3 has 14 amino acids. CDR3 sequence (DNA): TGTGCCAGCAGTTCGACTAGCGGAGACAATGAGCAGTTCTTC. Translation: CASSSTSGDNEQFF.

The CDR3 DNA sequence: TGTGCCAGCAGTCTGTCTGAGTACACCATATATTTT. This codes for CASSLSEYTIYF. This chain joins TRBV28 and TRBJ1-3; D unresolved. CDR1 MDHEN and CDR2 SYDVKM come from the germline V gene. The length of the CDR3 is 12 residues. Trimming stripped 5 bases from V and 8 bases from J, with 10 bases between.

This clone is a singleton in its sample. This chain joins TRBV11-2 and TRBJ1-1, with 8 bases aligning to TRBD1. V shed 6 bases, J shed 7 bases, and the junction held 13 bases outside the gene matches. Germline CDR1 and CDR2: SGHAT and FQNNGV. The CDR3 has 15 amino acids. This chain's CDR3 is CASRSIDRGPIEAFF. The CDR3 region has the DNA TGTGCCAGCAGGTCGATCGACAGGGGCCCAATTGAAGCTTTCTTT.

The chain joins TRBV12-3 or TRBV12-4 to TRBJ1-5; TRBD1 matches at 11 bases. V gave up 7 bases and J gave up 7 bases; unmatched junction bases: 3. The CDR3 loop spans 13 amino acids. CDR3 bases: TGTGCCAGCAACGGACAGGGGGCCCAGCCCCAGCATTTT. Translated, it gives CASNGQGAQPQHF.

The V and J genes are TRBV3-1 (or the pseudogene TRBV3-2) and TRBJ2-7; no definite D call. The CDR3 is 15 residues long. V lost 3 bases and J lost 6, with 18 bases in between. Germline CDR1 and CDR2: LGHDT and YNNKEL (reference sequence). The CDR3 DNA is TGTGCCAGCAGCCACAACTTCTTTTCCCTCGCCGAGCAGTACTTC. The encoded protein is CASSHNFFSLAEQYF.

About this clone: One junction end disagrees with the germline gene, perhaps due to a read error. The chain carries TRBV28 and TRBJ1-3, with TRBD1 matching over 7 bases. Germline CDR1 MDHEN, CDR2 SYDVKM. This CDR3 region has 16 residues. The CDR3 loop is CASNLRTGSFRNTIYF. The CDR3 DNA is TGTGCCAGCAATTTAAGGACAGGATCTTTTAGGAACACCATATATTTT.

This chain joins TRBV5-6 and TRBJ2-1; 9 bases map to TRBD2. This CDR3 is 17 amino acids long. J lost 7 bases, V lost 0 bases, and 11 bases had no gene match. The V gene's germline CDR1 is SGHDT and CDR2 YYEEEE. CDR3 sequence (DNA): TGTGCCAGCAGCTTGGTGGGTCGCGGGAGGGCCCTGAATGAGCAGTTCTTC. Amino acids: CASSLVGRGRALNEQFF.

The CDR3 reads CASSILGLGNTGELFF. CDR3 DNA sequence: TGTGCCAGCAGCATCCTGGGACTAGGAAACACCGGGGAGCTGTTTTTT. The V call is TRBV9, the J call TRBJ2-2; 8 positions match TRBD2. The V segment lost 4 bases and the J segment 2 bases; nucleotides outside the gene matches: 7. This CDR3 has 16 residues. Per germline, CDR1 SGDLS and CDR2 YYNGEE.

This chain joins TRBV27 and TRBJ1-5; the D gene is possibly TRBD1 (6 bases). The CDR3 has 14 amino acids. With 4 bases removed from V and 6 bases from J, the gap between germline ends came to 13 bases. The V gene's germline CDR1 is MNHEY and CDR2 SMNVEV (reference sequence). CDR3 coding DNA: TGTGCCAGCAGTTCTCCCGAGGGGGTTCAGCCCCAGCATTTT. Protein sequence: CASSSPEGVQPQHF.

The chain joins TRBV6-5 to TRBJ1-5, with D possibly being TRBD1 (6 bases). Germline values: CDR1 MNHEY, CDR2 SVGAGI. This CDR3 has 15 amino acids. V lost 6 bases and J lost 1, with 13 bases in between. Here the CDR3 reads CASRRGQGSNQPQHF. The CDR3 nucleotides are TGTGCCAGCAGGAGGGGACAAGGGAGCAATCAGCCCCAGCATTTT.

The chain uses TRBV14 and TRBJ1-5, with 10 bases aligning to TRBD1. The germline V gene has CDR1 SGHDN and CDR2 FVKESK. The CDR3 extends over 18 amino acids. With V trimmed by 1 base and J by 6 bases, 12 bases remained unmatched. Here the CDR3 reads CASSQVGTGVSQSQPQHF. The CDR3 nucleotides read TGTGCCAGCAGCCAAGTCGGGACAGGGGTTAGTCAGAGTCAGCCCCAGCATTTT. Supplemented by reference TRBV14 and TRBJ1-5, the full variable domain reads EAGVTQFPSHSVIEKGQTVTLRCDPISGHDNLYWYRRVMGKEIKFLLHFVKESKQDESGMPNNRFLAERTGGTYSTLKVQPAELEDSGVYFCASSQVGTGVSQSQPQHFGDGTRLSIL.

The chain couples TRBV5-1 to TRBJ1-4, with 7 bases fitting TRBD1. Germline V gene data show CDR1 as SGHRS and CDR2 as YFSETQ. This CDR3 spans 13 amino acids. Trimming at V came to 6 bases and at J to 7 bases, leaving 6 bases not matched to a gene. For the CDR3, the DNA is TGCGCCAGCAAACAGGGGCAAAGTGAAAAACTGTTTTTT. Translation: CASKQGQSEKLFF.

The chain joins TRBV7-9 to TRBJ2-3; possibly TRBD1 for D (6 bases). The ends were cut back, 6 bases at V and 3 bases at J, with 16 bases in the middle. CDR1 is SEHNR, CDR2 FQNEAQ, per germline (reference sequence). The CDR3 contains 15 residues. Here the CDR3 reads CASRRLTGTTDTQYF. CDR3 DNA: TGTGCCAGCAGACGACTGACAGGTACAACAGATACGCAGTATTTT. Full variable domain (missing parts from reference TRBV7-9 and TRBJ2-3): DTGVSQNPRHKITKRGQNVTFRCDPISEHNRLYWYRQTLGQGPEFLTYFQNEAQLEKSRLLSDRFSAERPKGSFSTLEIQRTEQGDSAMYLCASRRLTGTTDTQYFGPGTRLTVL.

Concerning this clone itself: Compared with germline, one end of the junction differs, possibly owing to a read error. The V and J genes are TRBV5-4 and TRBJ1-1; maybe TRBD1 (6 bases). The CDR3 is 15 amino acids. The V gene's germline CDR1 is SGHNT and CDR2 YYREEE (reference sequence). The CDR3 sequence: CASSPNREVKTEAFF. CDR3 bases: TGTGCCAGCAGCCCCAACAGGGAAGTGAAGACTGAAGCTTTCTTT.

V gene TRBV13 combines with J gene TRBJ1-1; D not certain. Trimming took 4 bases from V and 6 from J, leaving 18 bases between them. Germline assignment: CDR1 PRHDT and CDR2 FYEKMQ (reference sequence). The CDR3 runs 15 residues. The CDR3 protein is CASSSVKGGEAEAFF. Here the CDR3 DNA reads TGTGCCAGCAGCTCGGTAAAAGGCGGTGAGGCTGAAGCTTTCTTT.

This chain links TRBV19 with TRBJ1-5, with D maybe TRBD1 (5 bases). The CDR3 spans 14 residues. Trimming cost V 5 bases and J 6 bases, with 14 bases left between them. Germline-derived CDR1 and CDR2 are LNHDA and SQIVND (reference sequence). CDR3 sequence: CASSETVIGQPQHF. The CDR3, as DNA: TGTGCCAGTAGTGAGACAGTGATAGGTCAGCCCCAGCATTTT.

The genes are TRBV28 and TRBJ2-4; 11 bases fit TRBD1. With 5 bases clipped from V and 1 base from J, the junction kept 7 bases outside the gene matches. The CDR3 sequence is 17 residues long. Germline-derived CDR1 and CDR2 are MDHEN and SYDVKM. DNA of the CDR3: TGTGCCAGCAGTCCGTGGACAGGGGGCCTCGCCAAAAACATTCAGTACTTC. This sequence encodes CASSPWTGGLAKNIQYF. Together with reference TRBV28 and TRBJ2-4, the CDR3 gives the full variable domain: DVKVTQSSRYLVKRTGEKVFLECVQDMDHENMFWYRQDPGLGLRLIYFSYDVKMKEKGDIPEGYSVSREKKERFSLILESASTNQTSMYLCASSPWTGGLAKNIQYFGAGTRLSVL.

The J gene is TRBJ2-1, the V gene TRBV3-1 (or the pseudogene TRBV3-2), with 7 positions matching TRBD1. The CDR3 runs 18 residues. The V segment lost 1 base and the J segment 1 base; nucleotides outside the gene matches: 10. Germline lookup yields CDR1 LGHDT and CDR2 YNNKEL (reference sequence). The CDR3, as DNA: TGTGCCAGCAGCCAAGGGGGACAGAATCCCTTATCCTACAATGAGCAGTTCTTC. Residues: CASSQGGQNPLSYNEQFF.

This chain uses TRBV5-1 with TRBJ2-5, with a tentative D call TRBD2 (5 bases). There are 16 residues in the CDR3. Between the trimmed V and J ends, which lost 1 base and 2 bases, there was a span of 15 bases. Germline V CDR1 and CDR2: SGHRS, YFSETQ. This CDR3 reads CASSLRPSSGQETQYF. Written as DNA, the CDR3 is TGCGCCAGCAGCTTGAGGCCTAGCTCGGGGCAAGAGACCCAGTACTTC.